Shown below are 3 T cell receptor beta chains from a single sample sequenced in a study of response to subunit inactivated influenza vaccine. TCRdb reprocessed the RT-PCR reads via MiXCR and lists one record per CDR3 protein. The table records more than 400,000 distinct CDR3 sequences, 7.2% of them present only once. Here the sequenced sample was PBMCs from blood, taken less than 30 months after vaccination. Every receptor here comes from a man aged 45 to 75 who received an inactivated influenza vaccine.

This clonotype has at least ten counts. The V and J genes are TRBV12-3 or TRBV12-4 and TRBJ2-7, with D possibly TRBD2 on 6 matching bases. The CDR3 has 14 residues. V lost 3 bases and J lost 2, with 11 bases in between. CDR3 in DNA: TGTGCCAGCAGTTTTTCCGGCGGGGCCTACGAGCAGTACTTC. As protein: CASSFSGGAYEQYF.

This clonotype was counted a few times. The V and J genes are TRBV29-1 and TRBJ1-1, with D perhaps TRBD1 (5 bases). V gave up 6 bases and J gave up 1 base, with 15 bases separating them. The CDR3 has 14 residues. CDR1 is SQVTM and CDR2 is ANQGSEA in the germline V gene. DNA of the CDR3: TGCAGCGTGGTACCCAGGGTTTCGAACACTGAAGCTTTCTTT. Encoded protein: CSVVPRVSNTEAFF.

This clonotype showed up just a few times. This chain links TRBV20-1 with TRBJ1-2, with a tentative D call TRBD1 (5 bases). Germline V gene sequence: CDR1 DFQATT, CDR2 SNEGSKA (reference sequence). V was pared by 5 bases and J by 2 bases, with 12 bases between. This CDR3 has 13 residues. The CDR3 nucleotides are TGCAGTGCTGGAGGGGTTGGGAACTATGGCTACACCTTC. Encoded protein: CSAGGVGNYGYTF.